These 25 T cell receptor delta chains were sequenced from one sample in a study of γδ T cells in repeated Plasmodium falciparum infection. TCRdb re-called the multiplex PCR reads via CATT. The sample lists under 65,000 delta-chain clones, around 1.8% occurring once. Bulk repertoires came from Vgamma9/Vdelta2+ or Vdelta2-negative gammadelta T cells flow-sorted from PBMC. Sequencing was performed on gamma-delta T cells from blood. These receptors all stem from a pool of human donors (malaria-infected and uninfected, not separated).

A few counts support this clone. TCRdb shows a much larger clone's protein in place of this DNA's translation, and the two differ at residue 20, likely through a read error; the protein shown is translated from the DNA. V usage is TRDV1 and J usage is TRDJ1; TRDD3 matches at 9 bases. The CDR3 is 22 amino acids. Germline-derived CDR1 and CDR2 are TSWWSYY and QGS. CDR3 in DNA: TGTGCTCTTGGGGAATCCGCAAACTTGCGCGGGGGATACCTACGGTACACCGATAAACCCATCTTT. Translating it yields CALGESANLRGGYLRYTDKPIF.

The table lists this clone with a few counts. The TCRdb protein comes from a much larger clone and disagrees with this DNA's translation at residue 12, likely due to a read error; the protein given here is derived from the DNA. V usage is TRDV1 and J usage is TRDJ1, with 12 nucleotides matching TRDD3. The germline V gene has CDR1 TSWWSYY and CDR2 QGS. Trimming at V came to 0 bases and at J to 3 bases, leaving 38 bases not matched to a gene. The CDR3 sequence is 28 residues long. The DNA for the CDR3 is TGTGCTCTTGGGGAACTAAGAGGGTACCGTGGACTCGGATACTGGGGGATACAATACCCCTACTACGCCGATAAACTCATCTTT. Protein: CALGELRGYRGLGYWGIQYPYYADKLIF.

About this clone: A far larger clone differs by one base, so this is likely a read error. Distinct nucleotide sequences in the sample also encode this CDR3. The rearrangement uses TRDV1 and TRDJ1; 12 nucleotides match TRDD3. No J gene was available from TCRdb, and it was assigned here by a germline match of the DNA. CDR3 length equals 25 residues. The V and J ends lost 3 bases and 7 bases, in that order; junction bases with no gene match: 36. CDR1 is TSWWSYY, CDR2 QGS, per germline. CDR3 DNA sequence: TGTGCTCTTGGGGAGTTCCAGAGGGGGCCTTCCGAGAAAAACTGGGGGATACCTTCCAACAGTAAACTCATCTTT. Translated: CALGEFQRGPSEKNWGIPSNSKLIF.

This clone was detected ten times or more. This is likely an artifact of a read error, given a far larger clone one base away. The sample holds other DNA sequences that translate to the same CDR3. The chain couples TRDV2 to TRDJ1; the match to TRDD3 covers 7 bases. This CDR3 spans 16 amino acids. CDR1 is GEAIGNYY, CDR2 EKD, per germline. The V and J ends lost 4 bases and 5 bases, in that order; junction bases with no gene match: 15. The CDR3 is CACEPAAKWGRDKLIF. The CDR3 region has the DNA TGTGCCTGTGAACCTGCGGCCAAATGGGGGAGGGATAAACTCATCTTT.

On this clone itself: A clone one base away is much larger, so this may be a read error. The chain has TRDV1 and TRDJ3; maybe TRDD3 (6 bases). No J gene was available from TCRdb, and it was assigned here by a germline match of the DNA. The germline V gene has CDR1 TSWWSYY and CDR2 QGS. V dropped 5 bases and J dropped 2 bases, with 16 bases sitting between them. This CDR3 spans 18 amino acids. Written as DNA, the CDR3 is TGTGCTCTTGGGCGTTCAGGGGGACTCCCCTGGGACACCCGACAGATGTTTTTC. This sequence encodes CALGRSGGLPWDTRQMFF.

A word on this clone: This sequence is one base from a far larger clone and is likely a read error. The sample contains more than one DNA sequence encoding this CDR3. There is no J gene call, but TRDV1 is given as the V gene; the table's TRDD3 call for D was not verified on the DNA. The CDR3 totals 20 residues. Germline V CDR1 and CDR2: TSWWSYY, QGS. DNA for the CDR3: TGTGCTCTTGGGGATGCTCTCTTCGACACTTGGGGGATACATAACGATAAGCTCATCTTT. The encoded protein is CALGDALFDTWGIHNDKLIF.

By sample fraction, this clone is medium-sized. Other DNA sequences within the sample encode an identical CDR3. The chain is built from TRDV1 and TRDJ1, with no clear D. V lost 3 bases to trimming and J lost 5 bases, with 16 bases between them. The germline V gene encodes CDR1 TSWWSYY and CDR2 QGS. The CDR3 has 15 residues. The CDR3 DNA is TGTGCTCTTGGGGATAACGCCCCCGGGACAGATAAACTCATCTTT. This translates into CALGDNAPGTDKLIF.

On this clone: It differs at one base from a far larger clone, so likely a read error. This same CDR3 is encoded by further DNA sequences in the sample. The chain is built from TRDV1 and TRDJ1; 9 bases align to TRDD3. Germline matching of the DNA provided the J gene here, since TCRdb leaves it blank. The CDR3 is 18 residues long. In germline, CDR1 is TSWWSYY, CDR2 QGS. For the CDR3, the DNA is TGCGCTCTTGGGGAACGATCCCTGCCGTACTGGGGGACAAATAAACTCATCTTT. Protein: CALGERSLPYWGTNKLIF.

This clone has at least ten counts. This sequence is one base from a far larger clone and is likely a read error. Other nucleotide sequences from this sample produce the same CDR3. The chain is built from TRDV1 and TRDJ1; no clear D gene. The V end lost 0 bases, the J end lost 5 bases, and 25 bases lay between the germline ends. CDR1 is TSWWSYY and CDR2 is QGS in the germline V gene. The CDR3 extends over 19 amino acids. CDR3 loop: CALGELESSRSFITDKLIF. The CDR3 DNA is TGTGCTCTTGGGGAACTAGAGTCGTCCCGGTCCTTTATTACTGATAAACTCATCTTT.

Turning to this clone: The protein recorded in TCRdb matches a much larger clone and deviates from this DNA's translation at residue 13, suggesting a read error; the protein here is obtained by translating the DNA. This chain links TRDV2 with TRDJ1; 12 bases are shared with TRDD3. The germline gives CDR1 GEAIGNYY, CDR2 EKD. The CDR3 runs 16 residues. CDR3 sequence (DNA): TGTGCCTGGGGATTCTCGTACTGGGGGATACTCGATGAACTCATCTTT. Its protein product is CAWGFSYWGILDELIF.

With respect to this clone: It is likely a read error: a sequence one base away is far more abundant. Other DNA sequences of this sample code for an identical CDR3. This chain joins TRDV3 and TRDJ1; 12 nucleotides line up with TRDD3. In germline, CDR1 is TVYSNPD, CDR2 GDNSRS (reference sequence). The CDR3 is 21 amino acids. J was trimmed by 0 bases and V by 3 bases; bases with no gene match: 23. The DNA for the CDR3 is TGTGCCTTAGGTTTTAGACGTACTGGGGGATACTCTCTTACTTACACCGATAAACTCATCTTT. Its translation is CALGFRRTGGYSLTYTDKLIF. The whole variable domain, remainder taken from reference TRDV3 and TRDJ1, is CDKVTQSSPDQTVASGSEVVLLCTYDTVYSNPDLFWYRIRPDYSFQFVFYGDNSRSEGADFTQGRFSVKHILTQKAFHLVISPVRTEDSATYYCALGFRRTGGYSLTYTDKLIFGKGTRVTVEP.

This clone was seen more than once but under ten times. The TCRdb protein, from a much larger clone, departs from this DNA's translation at residue 4, likely by read error; the protein shown derives from the DNA. This chain uses TRDV1 with TRDJ1; 12 positions match TRDD3. No J segment appears in TCRdb, so it was assigned here by matching the sequence to germline. The length of the CDR3 is 16 residues. Trimming removed 8 bases from V and 4 bases from J; junction bases left unmatched: 11. Per the germline V gene, CDR1 is TSWWSYY and CDR2 is QGS. The CDR3 loop is CALRNNWGIHVDKLIF. For the CDR3, the DNA is TGTGCTCTTAGGAATAACTGGGGGATACACGTCGATAAACTCATCTTT.

This clone was recorded at least ten times. This DNA's translation differs at residue 3 from TCRdb's protein, which comes from a much larger clone; a read error is likely, and the protein shown is translated from the DNA. The J gene is TRDJ1, the V gene TRDV1; possibly TRDD2 for D (7 bases). The CDR3 length is 20 residues. CDR1 and CDR2 from the germline V gene are TSWWSYY and QGS. Written as DNA, the CDR3 is TGTGCTCCTGGGGAACTTTCCTACTCCACAAGGGATCCAAAGGCCGATAAACTCATCTTT. Its protein product is CAPGELSYSTRDPKADKLIF.

As for this clone: Only one base separates this from a far larger clonotype, so it likely reflects a read error. Other DNA variants within this sample encode the same CDR3. The CDR3 loop reads CALGGRLKKSLRYTDKLIF. The DNA for the CDR3 is TGTGCTCTTGGGGGAAGACTTAAGAAGTCCCTCCGGTACACCGATAAACTCATCTTT. The V and J genes are TRDV1 and TRDJ1; D remains unclear. The J gene is absent in TCRdb and was assigned here via DNA matching to germline. Trimming pared 4 bases from V and 0 bases from J, leaving 24 bases between. Germline V gene lookup returns CDR1 TSWWSYY and CDR2 QGS. The length of the CDR3 is 19 residues.

This clone showed up just a few times. This DNA translates differently at residue 20 from the TCRdb protein, which is that of a much larger clone; a read error is likely, and the protein shown is the DNA's own translation. The gene calls are TRDV3 and TRDJ1; 13 bases fit TRDD3. This CDR3 contains 21 residues. Germline-derived CDR1 and CDR2 are TVYSNPD and GDNSRS (reference sequence). CDR3 loop: CALPRGGLLDWGIRKTDKLTF. DNA of the CDR3: TGTGCCCTCCCCAGGGGGGGCCTACTCGACTGGGGGATACGTAAAACCGATAAACTCACCTTT.

This clone was picked up many times. For this DNA, TCRdb reports the protein of a much larger clone, which diverges at residue 14, most likely from a read error; the protein presented here is translated directly from the DNA. J is TRDJ1 and V is TRDV1; TRDD3 is a possible D gene (6 bases). Here the J gene came from matching the DNA to germline, since TCRdb omits it. Trimming took off 0 bases at V and 7 bases at J, with 27 bases between the two ends. The CDR3 sequence is 19 residues long. CDR1 and CDR2 from the germline V gene are TSWWSYY and QGS. CDR3 sequence (DNA): TGTGCTCTTGGGGAACTAGCTCCGAACTCGGTTACACATGGGGGTAAACTCATCTTT. This codes for CALGELAPNSVTHGGKLIF.

There are a few counts of this clone. A far larger clone lies a single base away; this is likely a read error. The sample holds other DNA sequences that translate to the same CDR3. The chain combines TRDV1 with TRDJ1, with D possibly called TRDD2 or TRDD3 (5 bases each). The J gene is absent in TCRdb and was assigned here via DNA matching to germline. The CDR3 consists of 20 residues. CDR1 and CDR2 (germline): TSWWSYY, QGS. The germline V and J ends were trimmed by 4 bases and 2 bases, with 29 bases remaining between them. The CDR3 sequence is CALGAAFGWWGIRGTDKLIF. CDR3 nucleotides: TGTGCTCTTGGGGCCGCCTTCGGCTGGTGGGGAATACGGGGGACCGATAAACTCATCTTT.

This clone came up many times. The TCRdb record carries a much larger clone's protein, which differs from this DNA's translation at residue 8; a read error is the likely cause, and the protein listed here is the DNA translation. The V gene is TRDV1, the J gene TRDJ1; TRDD3 might be the D (5 bases). Trimming shortened V by 2 bases and J by 4 bases, and 17 bases separated the two germline ends. Germline V gene sequence: CDR1 TSWWSYY, CDR2 QGS. The CDR3 has 16 amino acids. The CDR3 DNA is TGTGCTCTTGGGGAAACGACGCACTGGTTAAACGATAAACTCATCTTT. Residues: CALGETTHWLNDKLIF.

This clone was observed at least ten times. Translating this DNA gives a protein that differs at residue 3 from the TCRdb one, which belongs to a much larger clone; a read error is likely, and the protein shown is this translation. J is TRDJ1 and V is TRDV1; D possibly corresponds to TRDD3 (6 bases). Germline values: CDR1 TSWWSYY, CDR2 QGS. This CDR3 is 16 amino acids long. The CDR3 DNA reads TGTGCTCCTGGGGAACCGAGATGGACAAACACCGATAAACTCATCTTT. This encodes CAPGEPRWTNTDKLIF.

This clone was detected a few times. A read error likely explains this, since a far larger clone differs by one base. Other nucleotide sequences from this sample produce the same CDR3. The V segment is TRDV1, and no J call was made; the table's D call, TRDD3, has no DNA check behind it. Germline CDR1 reads TSWWSYY; CDR2 reads QGS. The CDR3 is 21 residues long. CDR3 loop: CALGEPQRHSERVYATDKLIF. CDR3 bases: TGTGCTCTTGGGGAACCCCAAAGACATTCCGAGAGGGTATACGCCACCGATAAACTCATCTTC.

Notes on this clone: This may come from a read error, since a much larger clone is one base off. The same CDR3 is also encoded by other DNA sequences in this sample. This chain connects TRDV1 to TRDJ1; D assignment may be TRDD2 or TRDD3 (6 bases each). The germline V gene encodes CDR1 TSWWSYY and CDR2 QGS. This CDR3 contains 23 residues. CDR3 DNA: TGTGCTCTTGGGGAAGGGGACCTCCTTCCCCGGGGGTGGGATAGGAAGTACACCGACAAACTCATCTTT. This gives the protein CALGEGDLLPRGWDRKYTDKLIF.

This clone was observed at least ten times. A far larger clone is only one base removed, so a read error is likely. Other DNA sequences from this sample encode an identical CDR3 as well. The rearrangement uses TRDV1 and TRDJ1; 8 bases match TRDD3. The CDR3 length is 21 residues. Germline V lookup: CDR1 TSWWSYY, CDR2 QGS. DNA of the CDR3: TGTGCCCTTGGGGAACGGCCCTTTTTCCCACTTTTACTGGGGGACACCGATAAACTCATCTTT. It codes for CALGERPFFPLLLGDTDKLIF.

Of note for this clone: TCRdb lists the protein of a much larger clone for this DNA, which differs at residue 14, so this is likely a read error; the protein given here is translated from the DNA itself. The chain links TRDV2 to TRDJ1; 10 bases line up with TRDD3. The J gene was missing in TCRdb and was found by matching the end of the DNA to germline. Germline V gives CDR1 GEAIGNYY, CDR2 EKD. The CDR3 runs to 17 residues. As DNA, the CDR3 is TGTGCCTGTGCTTCCCTTACTGGGGGATCTTACACCGATAGACTCATCTTT. Its translation: CACASLTGGSYTDRLIF.

The sample holds a few counts of this clone. The TCRdb protein comes from a much larger clone and disagrees with this DNA's translation at residue 16, likely due to a read error; the protein given here is derived from the DNA. The V and J genes are TRDV1 and TRDJ1; D ambiguous. The V and J ends lost 4 bases and 9 bases respectively, with 33 bases between them. The CDR3 extends over 19 amino acids. Germline CDR1 reads TSWWSYY; CDR2 reads QGS. The CDR3 loop reads CALGVTNYLLVLQQDELIF. The CDR3 DNA reads TGTGCTCTTGGGGTTACGAACTATCTCCTGGTATTACAACAAGATGAACTCATCTTT.

Worth noting for this clone: This likely stems from a read error, as it lies one base from a far larger clone. This same CDR3 is encoded by further DNA sequences in the sample. V usage is TRDV1 and J usage is TRDJ1, with TRDD3 matching 12 bases. Per germline, CDR1 TSWWSYY and CDR2 QGS. The CDR3 is 25 residues long. DNA for the CDR3: TGCGCTCTTGGGGAATTAGCCTTCCTCCAAAAGTTACGTACTGGGGGATACCCCCTCACCGATAAACTCATCTTT. Its translation is CALGELAFLQKLRTGGYPLTDKLIF.